These T cell receptor beta chains were read from a single sample in a study of OX40 agonist ivuxolimab in advanced cancers. The method was immunoSEQ multiplex PCR; TCRdb's version includes in-frame clones alone and lacks a portion of them. The sample records 75,000 to 100,000 clones, roughly nine tenths being singletons. This specimen was CD4+ or CD8+ T cells sorted from blood, taken in a trial of the OX40 agonist ivuxolimab. These receptors were obtained from an adult with an advanced solid tumor such as melanoma, head and neck, liver or kidney cancer. Both conserved end residues are part of each CDR3. A D gene is named only where the DNA matches it firmly. Some rows have no size entry. The others give once, few or many, or a class for an expanded clone.

cdr3_length: 16
v_call: TRBV19
d_call: TRBD2
clone_size: once
cdr3_aa: CASSLGLAGGYLEQFF

cdr3_length: 13
v_call: TRBV7-3
d_call: .
clone_size: .
cdr3_aa: CASSYSFQEPQHF

cdr3_length: 16
v_call: TRBV4-1
d_call: .
clone_size: few
cdr3_aa: CASSQDRGVSGNTIYF

cdr3_length: 14
v_call: TRBV11-3
d_call: .
clone_size: .
cdr3_aa: CASSLDGHIYGYTF

cdr3_length: 17
v_call: TRBV5-1
d_call: TRBD2
clone_size: .
cdr3_aa: CASSRRLAGDSYNEQFF

cdr3_length: 14
v_call: TRBV11-2
d_call: TRBD1
clone_size: medium-sized
cdr3_aa: CASSSGGPYYGYTF

cdr3_length: 13
v_call: TRBV5-5
d_call: .
clone_size: .
cdr3_aa: CASRPGLVYEQYF

cdr3_length: 14
v_call: TRBV5-1
d_call: TRBD1
clone_size: .
cdr3_aa: CASSARTGGDEQYF

cdr3_length: 13
v_call: TRBV5-4
d_call: .
clone_size: .
cdr3_aa: CASSWQGGNEQFF

cdr3_length: 13
v_call: TRBV11-2
d_call: .
clone_size: .
cdr3_aa: CASTQIGGYEAFF

cdr3_length: 14
v_call: TRBV11-2
d_call: .
clone_size: once
cdr3_aa: CASSSLHINNEQFF

cdr3_length: 11
v_call: TRBV5-1
d_call: .
clone_size: .
cdr3_aa: CASRGETEAFF

cdr3_length: 18
v_call: TRBV4-1
d_call: TRBD2
clone_size: once
cdr3_aa: CASSQPLGLGGRGNEQFF

cdr3_length: 14
v_call: TRBV18
d_call: TRBD2
clone_size: .
cdr3_aa: CASSSRGGDETQYF

cdr3_length: 15
v_call: TRBV27
d_call: .
clone_size: .
cdr3_aa: CASSLFHSSNYGYTF

cdr3_length: 15
v_call: TRBV7-2
d_call: .
clone_size: .
cdr3_aa: CASSLAGVSTDTQYF

cdr3_length: 17
v_call: TRBV19
d_call: TRBD1
clone_size: .
cdr3_aa: CASSNSDRVWADQPQHF

cdr3_length: 13
v_call: TRBV6-5
d_call: .
clone_size: .
cdr3_aa: CASREVNGQPQHF

cdr3_length: 12
v_call: TRBV19
d_call: .
clone_size: few
cdr3_aa: CASSRSVGGYTF

cdr3_length: 15
v_call: TRBV6-5
d_call: TRBD1
clone_size: .
cdr3_aa: CASRADRGRNQPQHF

cdr3_length: 14
v_call: TRBV25-1
d_call: .
clone_size: once
cdr3_aa: CASSAPGSRETQYF

cdr3_length: 13
v_call: TRBV6-5
d_call: .
clone_size: .
cdr3_aa: CASRPGEGTEAFF

cdr3_length: 18
v_call: TRBV7-2
d_call: TRBD2
clone_size: .
cdr3_aa: CASSLRSGLAGGSYEQYF

cdr3_length: 15
v_call: TRBV9
d_call: .
clone_size: once
cdr3_aa: CASSRGVRGTDTQYF

cdr3_length: 18
v_call: TRBV27
d_call: .
clone_size: .
cdr3_aa: CASKGVGQWRGGLETQYF

cdr3_length: 15
v_call: TRBV2
d_call: TRBD1
clone_size: .
cdr3_aa: CASGRTGISQETQYF

cdr3_length: 14
v_call: TRBV18
d_call: TRBD2
clone_size: once
cdr3_aa: CASSPNSGIDEQYF

cdr3_length: 12
v_call: TRBV7-2
d_call: .
clone_size: .
cdr3_aa: CASSLEISGYTF

cdr3_length: 14
v_call: TRBV11-3
d_call: .
clone_size: .
cdr3_aa: CASSLGGGKNIQYF

cdr3_length: 13
v_call: TRBV18
d_call: .
clone_size: .
cdr3_aa: CASSPPGRETQYF

cdr3_length: 13
v_call: TRBV7-8
d_call: .
clone_size: once
cdr3_aa: CASRSDYYNEQFF

cdr3_length: 13
v_call: TRBV2
d_call: .
clone_size: few
cdr3_aa: CASTWTENTEAFF

cdr3_length: 15
v_call: TRBV11-1
d_call: .
clone_size: .
cdr3_aa: CASSLPGPPNTEAFF

cdr3_length: 14
v_call: TRBV27
d_call: .
clone_size: once
cdr3_aa: CASSFTGLNYGYTF

cdr3_length: 15
v_call: TRBV30
d_call: TRBD1
clone_size: .
cdr3_aa: CAWRSRGQGNYGYTF

cdr3_length: 14
v_call: TRBV2
d_call: TRBD1
clone_size: .
cdr3_aa: CASRGTGESYEQYF

cdr3_length: 15
v_call: TRBV10-3
d_call: TRBD1
clone_size: .
cdr3_aa: CAISEGDRGSYEQYF

cdr3_length: 14
v_call: TRBV30
d_call: .
clone_size: .
cdr3_aa: CAWRKSGAIYEQYF

cdr3_length: 14
v_call: TRBV7-2
d_call: .
clone_size: .
cdr3_aa: CASSLSSVNQPQHF

cdr3_length: 13
v_call: TRBV9
d_call: .
clone_size: .
cdr3_aa: CASSVTDTYEQYF

cdr3_length: 17
v_call: TRBV5-6
d_call: .
clone_size: .
cdr3_aa: CASSWRAGASRSGEQYF

cdr3_length: 14
v_call: TRBV30
d_call: TRBD2
clone_size: .
cdr3_aa: CAWSVGGSAGELFF

cdr3_length: 14
v_call: TRBV6-1
d_call: .
clone_size: .
cdr3_aa: CASQLIQGSTEAFF

cdr3_length: 16
v_call: TRBV5-1
d_call: .
clone_size: .
cdr3_aa: CASSLRGARSQETQYF

cdr3_length: 17
v_call: TRBV19
d_call: .
clone_size: .
cdr3_aa: CASSVPYEQPKNNEQFF

cdr3_length: 15
v_call: TRBV4-3
d_call: .
clone_size: .
cdr3_aa: CASSPPGSGANVLTF

cdr3_length: 15
v_call: TRBV30
d_call: TRBD2
clone_size: .
cdr3_aa: CAWKVAGGPPDTQYF

cdr3_length: 13
v_call: TRBV30
d_call: TRBD1
clone_size: .
cdr3_aa: CASNPGQGFEQYF

cdr3_length: 11
v_call: TRBV20-1
d_call: .
clone_size: .
cdr3_aa: CSVITYNEQFF

cdr3_length: 14
v_call: TRBV11-3
d_call: .
clone_size: .
cdr3_aa: CASSLGGKGYGYTF

cdr3_length: 14
v_call: TRBV6-6
d_call: .
clone_size: .
cdr3_aa: CASSFQGGADGYTF

cdr3_length: 12
v_call: TRBV12-5
d_call: .
clone_size: .
cdr3_aa: CASGLSYNEQFF

cdr3_length: 14
v_call: TRBV6-5
d_call: .
clone_size: .
cdr3_aa: CASSTSTSNQPQHF

cdr3_length: 13
v_call: TRBV6-5
d_call: TRBD1
clone_size: .
cdr3_aa: CASSYPGTGEQYF